The rows below give T cell receptor beta chains drawn from one sample of a study of blood T cell repertoires in COVID-19. The assay was immunoSEQ multiplex PCR, and TCRdb's table has in-frame clones only and misses some. The sample yields some 80,000 clones, under 80% seen once. Source material: peripheral blood. The receptors originated from a human donor in a cohort sampled during active COVID-19. Both conserved end residues are part of each CDR3. Each record gives: V gene, J gene, CDR3 protein.

TRBV5-1	TRBJ2-7	CASSLGQGIDEQYF
TRBV6-5	TRBJ2-3	CASSRKGGVEDTQYF
TRBV5-4	TRBJ2-3	CASSLSTDTDTQYF
TRBV4-1	TRBJ2-7	CASSQVSGTAYEQYF
TRBV7-9	TRBJ2-5	CASSSGTSGKETQYF
TRBV20-1	TRBJ2-3	CSARDPNTQYF
TRBV15	TRBJ2-5	CATSGSTGSQETQYF
TRBV10-1	TRBJ1-5	CASSESLPGVKHF
TRBV5-1	TRBJ2-1	CASSTGQVPSSYNEQFF
TRBV5-6	TRBJ1-5	CASSGSRGRSNQPQHF
TRBV5-4	TRBJ2-1	CASSLGGQNEFF
TRBV3-1/TRBV3-2	TRBJ2-7	CASSQDSGTRMYF
TRBV4-1	TRBJ1-3	CASSQGDRAGNTIYF
TRBV5-1	TRBJ1-1	CASSLTGVDGEAFF
TRBV10-2	TRBJ2-7	CASLGTGAGYEQYF
TRBV9	TRBJ2-3	CASSATSGATDTQYF
TRBV2	TRBJ1-2	CASFSPGTGFGYGYTF
TRBV19	TRBJ1-5	CASSPKGGLSNQPQHF
TRBV18	TRBJ1-5	CASSQGQNSNQPQHF
TRBV7-2	TRBJ2-5	CASSLGLNRGLETQYF
TRBV7-2	TRBJ2-3	CASSLGGVADTQYF
TRBV7-9	TRBJ1-5	CASSLGAVYQPQHF
TRBV19	TRBJ1-1	CASSIQGAGTEAFF
TRBV11-2	TRBJ1-1	CASSQNAEAFF
TRBV4-1	TRBJ2-7	CASSQGTGRPTSEQYF
TRBV9	TRBJ1-6	CASSGNRARGSPLHF
TRBV5-6	TRBJ2-5	CASSPVERGGLETQYF
TRBV5-6	TRBJ2-1	CASSSPGGANEQFF
TRBV5-1	TRBJ1-1	CASSLLSAGGTEAFF
TRBV6-6	TRBJ1-4	CASSYGRRGEKLFF
TRBV9	TRBJ2-7	CASSQGYEQYF
TRBV24-1	TRBJ1-3	CATSDGLPGGNTIYF
TRBV5-1	TRBJ2-3	CASSFGYSDTQYF
TRBV4-3	TRBJ1-5	CASSQDRGRVLQPQHF
TRBV7-6	TRBJ1-4	CASSLGGAGAEELFF
TRBV24-1	TRBJ1-2	CATSDTRQGMGGYTF
TRBV5-1	TRBJ2-1	CASSWGLAGASYNEQFF
TRBV3-1/TRBV3-2	TRBJ1-6	CASSPRQPNSPLHF
TRBV6-5	TRBJ2-5	CASSQGRTVQETQYF
TRBV2	TRBJ2-7	CASSVQGRDYEQYF
TRBV5-1	TRBJ1-4	CASSSAPQIEYRGKLFF
TRBV11-3	TRBJ2-5	CASSLGVASGDQETQYF
TRBV6-1	TRBJ2-7	CASSESGTGLPYEQYF
TRBV19	TRBJ1-2	CASSDRGLIYGYTF
TRBV3-1/TRBV3-2	TRBJ1-1	CASSQSSMNTEAFF
TRBV6-5	TRBJ1-2	CASSPAGGLGYTF
TRBV4-1	TRBJ2-1	CASSELDSRSYNEQFF
TRBV6-1	TRBJ1-2	CASSEAGTTGFGYTF
TRBV6-5	TRBJ1-2	CASSYRQATYGYTF
TRBV2	TRBJ1-1	CASKVQGASGTEAFF
TRBV18	TRBJ2-1	CASSPRPGTHYNEQFF
TRBV5-1	TRBJ2-6	CATGVNSGANVLTF